This entry lists 27 T cell receptor beta chains sequenced from one sample in a study of PD-1 blockade in classical Hodgkin lymphoma. Method: immunoSEQ multiplex PCR; TCRdb's copy keeps in-frame clones and lacks some. Found here are about 47,000 clones, just over 90% of them singletons; the top ten hold around 5%. The time point: newly diagnosed, previously untreated cHL patient sample. Specimen: peripheral blood mononuclear cells (PBMCs). These receptors were collected from a human donor with classical Hodgkin lymphoma.

A single count supports this clone. The chain recombines TRBV7-2 with TRBJ1-2; D is perhaps TRBD1 (6 bases). V was pared by 4 bases and J by 4 bases, with 7 bases between. The CDR3 has 12 amino acids. Germline values: CDR1 SGHTA, CDR2 FQGNSA. The CDR3 loop reads CASSSTGYGYTF. CDR3 coding DNA: TGTGCCAGCAGCTCGACAGGCTATGGCTACACCTTC.

This chain connects TRBV29-1 to TRBJ1-2; D is perhaps TRBD1 (6 bases). V lost 4 bases, J lost 1 base, and 7 bases lay in between. CDR3 length: 12 amino acids. In germline, CDR1 is SQVTM, CDR2 ANQGSEA. Written as DNA, the CDR3 is TGCAGCGTTGGCAGGGGTAACTATGGCTACACCTTC. Protein sequence: CSVGRGNYGYTF.

The CDR3 protein is CSVESQGAGTEAFF. The DNA for the CDR3 is TGCAGCGTTGAATCACAGGGGGCAGGCACTGAAGCTTTCTTT. The J gene is TRBJ1-1, the V gene TRBV29-1; 9 bases fit TRBD1. The CDR3 spans 14 residues. Germline V CDR1 and CDR2: SQVTM, ANQGSEA. V was pared by 2 bases and J by 4 bases, with 5 bases of the junction left unmatched.

This chain links TRBV28 with TRBJ2-5; TRBD2 matches at 9 bases. The DNA end lines up better with TRBJ2-7; the J call may be wrong. Germline V gene lookup returns CDR1 MDHEN and CDR2 SYDVKM. The CDR3 loop spans 16 amino acids. CDR3 in DNA: TGTGCCAGCAGTTTGCCCCGACTAGCGGATCGCTACGAGCAGTACTTC. Its protein product is CASSLPRLADRYEQYF.

The genes are TRBV7-6 and TRBJ2-5; D is ambiguous. V dropped 3 bases and J dropped 5 bases, with 10 bases sitting between them. Germline lookup yields CDR1 SGHVS and CDR2 FNYEAQ. The CDR3 has 13 residues. CDR3 in DNA: TGTGCCAGCAGCTTGCTTGGCTGGGAGACCCAGTACTTC. It is translated as CASSLLGWETQYF.

The chain carries TRBV9 and TRBJ2-2, with D maybe TRBD1 (5 bases). The V gene lost 0 bases and the J gene lost 0 bases, with 9 bases spanning the gap. This CDR3 spans 16 amino acids. In germline, CDR1 is SGDLS, CDR2 YYNGEE. The CDR3 nucleotides are TGTGCCAGCAGCGTAGTAGAGACAGCGAACACCGGGGAGCTGTTTTTT. Residues: CASSVVETANTGELFF.

This clone was detected a few times. The chain is built from TRBV7-2 and TRBJ2-1, with a weak D call TRBD2 (5 bases). The CDR3 loop spans 15 amino acids. The germline CDR1 and CDR2 sequences are SGHTA and FQGNSA. The V end lost 1 base, the J end lost 7 bases, and 14 bases lay between the germline ends. In DNA, the CDR3 is TGTGCCAGCAGCTTAGGGCGGGTCCCTGGGAATGAGCAGTTCTTC. Its translation is CASSLGRVPGNEQFF.

The genes are TRBV5-1 and TRBJ2-3; no clear D. This CDR3 is 15 amino acids long. In germline, CDR1 is SGHRS, CDR2 YFSETQ. Trimming removed 0 bases at V and 2 bases at J, with 10 bases between. The CDR3 spells CASSLEAIPTDTQYF. DNA for the CDR3: TGCGCCAGCAGCTTGGAGGCCATTCCCACAGATACGCAGTATTTT.

This rearrangement joins TRBV4-1 to TRBJ1-6; no clear D gene. Trimming stripped 2 bases from V and 0 bases from J, with 8 bases between. Germline V lookup: CDR1 MGHRA, CDR2 YSYEKL. The CDR3 has 16 amino acids. CDR3 DNA sequence: TGCGCCAGCAGCCAATCGTCAGTCTCCTATAATTCACCCCTCCACTTT. It codes for CASSQSSVSYNSPLHF.

The J gene is TRBJ2-2, the V gene TRBV28; 7 bases match TRBD1. The V segment lost 4 bases and the J segment 3 bases; nucleotides outside the gene matches: 2. The CDR3 extends over 14 amino acids. CDR1 MDHEN and CDR2 SYDVKM come from the germline V gene. CDR3: CASSSTGDTGELFF. In DNA form, the CDR3 reads TGTGCCAGCAGTTCCACAGGGGACACCGGGGAGCTGTTTTTT.

The table lists this clone with a count of one. The V call is TRBV20-1, the J call TRBJ2-7; TRBD2 is a possible D gene (5 bases). Germline V CDR1 and CDR2: DFQATT, SNEGSKA (reference sequence). V lost 6 bases, J lost 6 bases, and 12 bases lay in between. The CDR3 is made up of 11 amino acids. The CDR3 DNA reads as TGCAGTGCCTCCCCGGGGAGCGAGCAGTACTTC. It translates to CSASPGSEQYF.

Worth noting for this clone: At one of its ends the junction is not consistent with the germline gene, which may arise from a read error. The J gene is TRBJ2-7, the V gene TRBV7-7, with TRBD2 matching 11 bases. CDR3 size: 16 residues. Germline-derived CDR1 and CDR2 are SSHAT and FNYEAQ (reference sequence). The CDR3 nucleotides read TGTGCTAGCAGCCCCCTCGGCTTAGCGGGGGGGGAACGGCAGTACTTC. It is translated as CASSPLGLAGGERQYF.

The rearrangement uses TRBV7-9 and TRBJ1-2; D possibly corresponds to TRBD1 (6 bases). The germline V and J ends were trimmed by 4 bases and 0 bases, with 18 bases remaining between them. The CDR3 extends over 17 amino acids. Germline loops: CDR1 SEHNR, CDR2 FQNEAQ (reference sequence). The CDR3 sequence: CASSSQGRDATNYGYTF. In nucleotides, the CDR3 is TGTGCCAGCAGCTCCCAGGGGCGGGACGCAACTAACTATGGCTACACCTTC. The full variable domain, completed using reference TRBV7-9 and TRBJ1-2, is DTGVSQNPRHKITKRGQNVTFRCDPISEHNRLYWYRQTLGQGPEFLTYFQNEAQLEKSRLLSDRFSAERPKGSFSTLEIQRTEQGDSAMYLCASSSQGRDATNYGYTFGSGTRLTVV.

The rearrangement links TRBV6-1 to TRBJ2-7; no firm D call. This CDR3 is 13 amino acids long. The V end was cut by 6 bases, the J end by 7 bases, with 16 bases between. Germline V gene lookup returns CDR1 MNHNS and CDR2 SASEGT. CDR3 in amino acids: CASRRLGDKEQYV. The CDR3 DNA is TGTGCCAGCAGAAGACTCGGAGATAAGGAGCAGTACGTC.

The chain has TRBV28 and TRBJ2-7; D is uncertain. Trimming pared 6 bases from V and 3 bases from J, leaving 9 bases between. The CDR3 consists of 12 residues. Germline-derived CDR1 and CDR2 are MDHEN and SYDVKM. The CDR3 loop is CASSPADYEQYF. CDR3 DNA: TGTGCCAGCAGCCCGGCCGACTACGAGCAGTACTTC.

The chain uses TRBV27 and TRBJ1-1; D gene unclear. This CDR3 has 13 residues. V lost 6 bases and J 1 base, leaving 9 bases between the germline ends. Germline assignment: CDR1 MNHEY and CDR2 SMNVEV (reference sequence). The CDR3 DNA follows: TGTGCCAGCAGCCAGACCGAGAACACTGAAGCTTTCTTT. Protein: CASSQTENTEAFF.

This chain connects TRBV28 to TRBJ1-1; weak D call: TRBD1 (6 bases). Germline loops: CDR1 MDHEN, CDR2 SYDVKM. This CDR3 has 13 residues. Trimming pared 4 bases from V and 8 bases from J, leaving 14 bases between. CDR3 protein: CASSWVQGWEAFF. The CDR3 DNA reads TGTGCCAGCAGTTGGGTACAGGGTTGGGAAGCTTTCTTT.

DNA for the CDR3: TGTGCCAGCAGTGTAGATTTCTACGAGCAGTACGTC. Its translation is CASSVDFYEQYV. V gene TRBV6-1 combines with J gene TRBJ2-7; D unclear. Germline V CDR1 and CDR2: MNHNS, SASEGT. Between the trimmed V and J ends, which lost 4 bases and 3 bases, there was a span of 7 bases. The CDR3 has 12 amino acids.

The rearrangement links TRBV7-9 to TRBJ1-5; 7 bases fit TRBD1. The CDR3 covers 15 residues. Trimming took 6 bases from V and 0 from J; bases not matched to a gene: 5. Germline lookup yields CDR1 SEHNR and CDR2 FQNEAQ (reference sequence). The CDR3 spells CASSPTGDSNQPQHF. The CDR3 DNA follows: TGTGCCAGCAGTCCAACAGGGGATAGCAATCAGCCCCAGCATTTT.

The CDR3 DNA sequence: TGTGCCAGCAGCTTGGCCGAAGCAGCTGAAGCTTTCTTT. The encoded protein is CASSLAEAAEAFF. V usage is TRBV5-6 and J usage is TRBJ1-1; D is ambiguous. The CDR3 covers 13 residues. Between the trimmed V and J ends, which lost 0 bases and 6 bases, there was a span of 9 bases. Germline CDR1 SGHDT, CDR2 YYEEEE.

This clone was observed a single time. The gene calls are TRBV28 and TRBJ1-2; D is ambiguous. Germline lookup yields CDR1 MDHEN and CDR2 SYDVKM. V was shortened by 11 bases and J by 8 bases, with 15 bases between the two germline ends. This CDR3 has 11 residues. Written as DNA, the CDR3 is TGTGCCGCCAGTGGGCAAGAAGGCTACACCTTC. Translation gives CAASGQEGYTF.

The V and J genes are TRBV7-9 and TRBJ2-7; D possibly corresponds to TRBD2 (6 bases). Per germline, CDR1 SEHNR and CDR2 FQNEAQ (reference sequence). The CDR3 spans 15 residues. V was pared by 5 bases and J by 0 bases, with 14 bases between. CDR3 sequence: CASSDQRVLSYEQYF. In nucleotides, the CDR3 is TGTGCCAGCAGCGATCAGCGGGTTCTCTCCTACGAGCAGTACTTC. The variable domain in full, with the rest retrieved from reference TRBV7-9 and TRBJ2-7, is DTGVSQNPRHKITKRGQNVTFRCDPISEHNRLYWYRQTLGQGPEFLTYFQNEAQLEKSRLLSDRFSAERPKGSFSTLEIQRTEQGDSAMYLCASSDQRVLSYEQYFGPGTRLTVT.

The J gene is TRBJ2-1, the V gene TRBV5-1; 9 bases are a match to TRBD2. The CDR3 extends over 13 amino acids. Germline loops: CDR1 SGHRS, CDR2 YFSETQ. The J segment lost 4 bases and the V segment lost 9 bases, leaving 5 bases of the junction unmatched. The chain's CDR3 is CATRTSEYNEQFF. CDR3 coding DNA: TGCGCCACCCGGACTAGCGAGTACAATGAGCAGTTCTTC.

The V gene is TRBV6-4, the J gene TRBJ2-1; 12 bases align to TRBD2. The CDR3 length is 15 residues. The germline CDR1 and CDR2 sequences are MRHNA and SNTAGT. With V trimmed by 2 bases and J by 5 bases, 1 base remained unmatched. As DNA, the CDR3 is TGTGCCAGCAGTGACCGGACTAGCGGGAACAATGAGCAGTTCTTC. Its protein product is CASSDRTSGNNEQFF.

This chain connects TRBV6-4 to TRBJ2-7; D is perhaps TRBD1 (5 bases). CDR3 length: 15 residues. V lost 9 bases and J 3 bases, leaving 21 bases between the germline ends. Germline lookup yields CDR1 MRHNA and CDR2 SNTAGT. The CDR3 loop is CASYIGAIVYYEQYV. The DNA of the CDR3 is TGTGCCAGTTACATAGGGGCAATAGTATACTACGAGCAGTACGTC.

The rearrangement links TRBV21-1 to TRBJ2-7; the DNA was not used to check the table's D call, TRBD2. TRBV21-1 is a known pseudogene. This CDR3 region has 15 residues. CDR3 amino acids: CASRPLAGETYEQYV. As DNA, the CDR3 is TGTGCCAGCAGGCCTTTAGCGGGAGAGACCTACGAGCAGTACGTC.

The chain couples TRBV6-5 to TRBJ1-5, with unresolved D. Germline lookup yields CDR1 MNHEY and CDR2 SVGAGI. V was pared by 5 bases and J by 3 bases, with 14 bases between. The CDR3 extends over 15 amino acids. Here the CDR3 DNA reads TGTGCCAGCAGTAAGGGATGGGCCCTCAATCAGCCCCAGCATTTT. Encoded protein: CASSKGWALNQPQHF.